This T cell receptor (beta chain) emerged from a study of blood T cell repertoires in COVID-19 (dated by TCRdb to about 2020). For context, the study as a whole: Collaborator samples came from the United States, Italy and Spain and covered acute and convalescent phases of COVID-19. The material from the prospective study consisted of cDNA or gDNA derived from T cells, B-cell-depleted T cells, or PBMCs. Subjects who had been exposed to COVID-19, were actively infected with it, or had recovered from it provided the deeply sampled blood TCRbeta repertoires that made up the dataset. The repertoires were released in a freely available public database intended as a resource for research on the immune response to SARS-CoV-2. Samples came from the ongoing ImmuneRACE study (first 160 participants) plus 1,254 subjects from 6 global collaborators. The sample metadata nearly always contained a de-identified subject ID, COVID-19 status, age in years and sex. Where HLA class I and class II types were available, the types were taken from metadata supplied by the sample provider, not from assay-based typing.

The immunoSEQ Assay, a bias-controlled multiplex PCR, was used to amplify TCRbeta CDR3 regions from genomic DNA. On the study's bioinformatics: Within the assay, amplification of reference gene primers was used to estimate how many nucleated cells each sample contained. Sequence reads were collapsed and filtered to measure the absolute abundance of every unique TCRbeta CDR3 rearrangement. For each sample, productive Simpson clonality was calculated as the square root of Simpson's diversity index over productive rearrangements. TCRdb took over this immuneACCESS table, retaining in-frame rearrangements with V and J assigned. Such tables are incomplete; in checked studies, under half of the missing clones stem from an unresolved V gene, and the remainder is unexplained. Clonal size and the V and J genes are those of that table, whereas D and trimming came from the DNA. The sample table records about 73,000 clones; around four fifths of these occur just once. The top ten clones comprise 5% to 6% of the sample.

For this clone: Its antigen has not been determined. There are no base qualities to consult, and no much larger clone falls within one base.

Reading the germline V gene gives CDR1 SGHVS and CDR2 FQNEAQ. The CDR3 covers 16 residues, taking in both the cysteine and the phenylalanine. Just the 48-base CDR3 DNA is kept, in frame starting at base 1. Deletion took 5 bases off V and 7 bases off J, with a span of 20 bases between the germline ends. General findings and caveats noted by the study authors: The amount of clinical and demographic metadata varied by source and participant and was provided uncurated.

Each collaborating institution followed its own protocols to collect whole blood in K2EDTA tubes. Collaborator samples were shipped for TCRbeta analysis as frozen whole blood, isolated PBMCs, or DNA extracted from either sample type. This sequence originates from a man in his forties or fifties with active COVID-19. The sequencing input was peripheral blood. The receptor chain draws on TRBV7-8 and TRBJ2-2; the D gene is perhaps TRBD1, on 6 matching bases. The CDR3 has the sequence CASSQRAGAGSGELFF. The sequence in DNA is TGTGCCAGCAGCCAGAGGGCAGGGGCTGGAAGCGGGGAGCTGTTTTTT.